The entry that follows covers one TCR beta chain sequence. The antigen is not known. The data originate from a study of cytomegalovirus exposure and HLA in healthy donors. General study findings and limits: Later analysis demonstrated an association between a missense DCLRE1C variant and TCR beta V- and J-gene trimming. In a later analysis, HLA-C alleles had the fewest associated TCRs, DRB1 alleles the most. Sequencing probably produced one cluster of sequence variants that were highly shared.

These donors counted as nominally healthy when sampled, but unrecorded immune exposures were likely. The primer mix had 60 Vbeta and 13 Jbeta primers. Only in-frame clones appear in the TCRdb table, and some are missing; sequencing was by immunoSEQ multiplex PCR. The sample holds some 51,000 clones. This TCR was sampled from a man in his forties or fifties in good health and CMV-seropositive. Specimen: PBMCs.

In DNA, the CDR3 is TGCGCCAGCAGCCAAGGAGGTATTGTGGTAGACTATGGCTACACCTTC. Its translation is CASSQGGIVVDYGYTF. The chain recombines TRBV4-1 with TRBJ1-2; unclear D gene. Germline CDR1 MGHRA, CDR2 YSYEKL. The V end lost 1 base, the J end lost 3 bases, and 15 bases lay between the germline ends. This CDR3 has 16 residues.